One and the same sample provided the 10 T cell receptor beta chains below, sequenced in a study of cytotoxic CD8 clonotypes in ibrutinib-treated CLL. Assay: immunoSEQ multiplex PCR; the TCRdb copy retains only in-frame clones and omits some. The sample yields hundreds of thousands of clones, about three quarters seen once. The sequenced sample was PBMCs, obtained after 24 months of ibrutinib treatment. All receptors derive from a human donor with chronic lymphocytic leukemia.

The chain couples TRBV20-1 to TRBJ1-4; no reliable D call. Trimming cost V 6 bases and J 10 bases, with 9 bases left between them. Germline V gene lookup returns CDR1 DFQATT and CDR2 SNEGSKA (reference sequence). The length of the CDR3 is 10 residues. CDR3 sequence reads: CSAPHPKLFF. CDR3 in DNA: TGCAGTGCCCCTCACCCAAAACTGTTTTTT.

The chain combines TRBV6-6 with TRBJ2-7; tentatively, D is TRBD1 or TRBD2 (6 bases each). Looked up from germline, CDR1 is MNHNY and CDR2 is SVGAGI (reference sequence). Between the trimmed V and J ends, which lost 0 bases and 6 bases, there was a span of 15 bases. The CDR3 is 15 amino acids. In nucleotides, the CDR3 is TGTGCCAGCAGTTACTCGAGGGGGGCTTGGGCCGAGCAGTACTTC. Amino acids: CASSYSRGAWAEQYF.

The sample holds a few counts of this clone. The chain uses TRBV14 and TRBJ2-6; D might be TRBD2 (5 bases). Germline CDR1 SGHDN, CDR2 FVKESK. The CDR3 consists of 17 residues. V was clipped by 0 bases and J by 0 bases, with 9 bases between them. Here the CDR3 DNA reads TGTGCCAGCAGCCAAGATCGAGGGAGCTCTGGGGCCAACGTCCTGACTTTC. Protein sequence: CASSQDRGSSGANVLTF.

About this clone itself: In the same sample, other DNA sequences code for this CDR3. The chain combines TRBV7-3 with TRBJ2-3, with D unresolved. Trimming removed 3 bases from V and 0 bases from J, with 4 bases in between. CDR1 is SGHTA, CDR2 FQGTGA, per germline. This CDR3 is 13 amino acids long. In DNA, the CDR3 is TGTGCCAGCAGCTTCGGTAGCACAGATACGCAGTATTTT. Translated, it gives CASSFGSTDTQYF.

This chain uses TRBV29-1 with TRBJ2-5; D is possibly TRBD2 (5 bases). Trimming left V 7 bases short and J 3 bases short, with 6 bases between. The CDR3 covers 10 residues. Germline V gives CDR1 SQVTM, CDR2 ANQGSEA. CDR3 in amino acids: CSAGEETQYF. For the CDR3, the DNA is TGCAGCGCCGGGGAAGAGACCCAGTACTTC.

This chain uses TRBV19 with TRBJ1-2, with D perhaps matching TRBD1 (5 bases). Trimming cost V 5 bases and J 4 bases, with 14 bases left between them. Germline V CDR1 and CDR2: LNHDA, SQIVND (reference sequence). The CDR3 sequence is 14 residues long. The CDR3 bases are TGTGCCAGTAGTGCCGCCGGGACCAGCTATGGCTACACCTTC. Translation: CASSAAGTSYGYTF.

The chain links TRBV5-6 to TRBJ2-3; D gene unclear. The CDR3 loop spans 13 amino acids. V dropped 0 bases and J dropped 9 bases, with 11 bases sitting between them. Germline CDR1 is SGHDT and CDR2 is YYEEEE. The CDR3 spells CASSLVVGVTQYF. CDR3 sequence (DNA): TGTGCCAGCAGCTTGGTAGTTGGGGTCACGCAGTATTTT. The full variable domain, in which reference TRBV5-6 and TRBJ2-3 provide the parts outside the CDR3, is DAGVTQSPTHLIKTRGQQVTLRCSPKSGHDTVSWYQQALGQGPQFIFQYYEEEERQRGNFPDRFSGHQFPNYSSELNVNALLLGDSALYLCASSLVVGVTQYFGPGTRLTVL.

V is TRBV28 and J is TRBJ2-7; 13 nucleotides align to TRBD2. Trimming at V came to 5 bases and at J to 6 bases, leaving 4 bases not matched to a gene. The V gene's germline CDR1 is MDHEN and CDR2 SYDVKM. There are 14 residues in the CDR3. CDR3 sequence (DNA): TGTGCCAGCAGTCTCGGACTAGCGGGAGTCGAGCAGTACTTC. Translating gives CASSLGLAGVEQYF.

In DNA, the CDR3 is TGTGCCATCAGTGAGATAGTCAATGAGCAGTTCTTC. This encodes CAISEIVNEQFF. The chain is built from TRBV10-3 and TRBJ2-1, with unresolved D. The ends were cut back, 2 bases at V and 6 bases at J, with 5 bases in the middle. Germline V gives CDR1 ENHRY, CDR2 SYGVKD. The CDR3 contains 12 residues.

This clone has a single count. The chain combines TRBV29-1 with TRBJ2-5; 11 bases are a match to TRBD2. The V and J ends lost 6 bases and 2 bases, in that order; junction bases with no gene match: 17. This CDR3 has 18 residues. From germline, CDR1 is SQVTM and CDR2 ANQGSEA. For the CDR3, the DNA is TGCAGCGTGATCCTACTAGCGGGGGTAATATATACACAAGAGACCCAGTACTTC. It translates to CSVILLAGVIYTQETQYF.